The 3 T cell receptor beta chains below were found in one sample sequenced in a study of T cells in Graves' hyperthyroidism and ophthalmopathy. What was amplified from RNA transcripts were TCR beta CDR3 regions. In the first-round RT-PCR of the TCR CDR3, the HTBI primer set was used. TCRdb re-analysed the multiplex PCR reads in MiXCR, keeping a single row per CDR3 protein. The sample has around 390,000 distinct CDR3 sequences; 14% are singletons. Source material: blood. The receptors derive from a woman aged 25 to 39 with Graves' ophthalmopathy.

CDR3 sequence reads: CATSRDARGSTGELFF. The CDR3 region has the DNA TGTGCCACCAGCAGAGATGCCCGGGGAAGCACCGGGGAGCTGTTTTTT. The chain employs TRBV15 and TRBJ2-2; the D gene is possibly TRBD2 (5 bases). The V end was cut by 0 bases, the J end by 4 bases, with 12 bases between. Germline V gives CDR1 LNHNV, CDR2 YYDKDF (reference sequence). This CDR3 contains 16 residues.

The chain is built from TRBV28 and TRBJ2-7; D is perhaps TRBD1 or TRBD2 (5 bases each). The CDR3 is 15 amino acids. The V end lost 4 bases, the J end lost 2 bases, and 15 bases lay between the germline ends. CDR1 MDHEN and CDR2 SYDVKM come from the germline V gene. The CDR3 loop reads CASSSTGPPPYEQYF. The CDR3 region has the DNA TGTGCCAGCAGTTCTACGGGACCACCTCCCTACGAGCAGTACTTC. Full variable domain (outside the CDR3, taken from reference TRBV28 and TRBJ2-7): DVKVTQSSRYLVKRTGEKVFLECVQDMDHENMFWYRQDPGLGLRLIYFSYDVKMKEKGDIPEGYSVSREKKERFSLILESASTNQTSMYLCASSSTGPPPYEQYFGPGTRLTVT.

This clonotype was observed a few times. This chain links TRBV29-1 with TRBJ2-7; 10 bases are a match to TRBD1. V shed 6 bases, J shed 3 bases, and the junction held 2 bases outside the gene matches. CDR1 and CDR2 from the germline V gene are SQVTM and ANQGSEA. The CDR3 runs to 12 residues. CDR3 residues: CSVGDRGYEQYF. In DNA form, the CDR3 reads TGCAGCGTGGGGGACAGGGGCTACGAGCAGTACTTC.